This TCR beta chain was retrieved from a study of cytomegalovirus exposure and HLA in healthy donors. Overall study: HLA-typed donors were the source of roughly 85 million unique TCRs held in an early data release. Overall study findings and caveats: In terms of immune exposure information, only CMV serostatus was available. Per a prior analysis, the majority of TCR beta V segments were productive roughly 90% or roughly 30% of the time.

On this clone itself: Antigen specificity is unknown.

The PCR used 60 Vbeta and 13 Jbeta primers. In the authors' workflow: Some 11 million shared chains were among the roughly 80 million unique TCR beta chains that a later analysis counted. The assay was immunoSEQ multiplex PCR, and TCRdb's table has in-frame clones only and misses some. D and trimming were read from the DNA, whereas the V and J calls and clone size are those reported in that table. The data hold 77,000 or so clones, with around 75% observed a single time. In germline, CDR1 is SGHAT, CDR2 FQNNGV. V was trimmed by 5 bases and J by 7 bases, leaving 15 bases between them. The CDR3 covers 14 residues.

The receptor comes from a woman aged 40 to 49 in good health and CMV-seronegative. The V and J genes are TRBV11-2 and TRBJ2-1; D remains ambiguous. The material sequenced was PBMCs. The CDR3 spells CASSLQSPINEQFF. In nucleotides, the CDR3 is TGTGCCAGCAGCCTACAGTCACCAATTAATGAGCAGTTCTTC.